A selection of T cell receptor beta chains follows, all from one sample in a study of T cell responses to AZD1222 COVID-19 vaccine. Assay used: immunoSEQ multiplex PCR; TCRdb lists only in-frame clones, some missing. The table has tens of thousands of clones, about 86% seen once. The sample here was peripheral blood, taken on day 0 of AZD1222 vaccination. These TCRs come from an adult in good health. Each CDR3 is given with its conserved first and last residue. D genes are given only for firm matches. Size tells how often a clone was seen (once, few, many) or the class of an expanded clone, and some rows leave it out.

v_call	d_call	clone_size	j_call	cdr3_nt	cdr3_aa
TRBV19	TRBD1	NA	TRBJ2-5	TGTGCCAGTAGTATTCCAGGGGGCAGAGAGACCCAGTACTTC	CASSIPGGRETQYF
TRBV24-1	NA	NA	TRBJ1-5	TGTGCCACCAGTGATTCCGGACGGCCGTCCCAGCCCCAGCATTTT	CATSDSGRPSQPQHF
TRBV6-1	NA	NA	TRBJ1-2	TGTGCCAGCAGTGAAGGCGGTCTGGGGGGCTACACCTTC	CASSEGGLGGYTF
TRBV7-3	NA	NA	TRBJ1-1	TGTGCCAGCAGCTTTGATCTCGGGAATGAAGCTTTCTTT	CASSFDLGNEAFF
TRBV10-2	TRBD1	NA	TRBJ2-4	TGCGCCAGCAGCGGAATAGACAGGGATACCATTCAGTACTTC	CASSGIDRDTIQYF
TRBV6-5	NA	NA	TRBJ2-2	TGTGCCAGCCCCCGCTTTAGGGCGAACACCGGGGAGCTGTTTTTT	CASPRFRANTGELFF
TRBV2	TRBD1	NA	TRBJ1-5	TGTGCCAGCAGTCTCACCCAGGACAGGGGGGGTCAGCCCCAGCATTTT	CASSLTQDRGGQPQHF
TRBV19	NA	NA	TRBJ2-7	TGTGCCAGTAGTATAGGCAGGGCCGGGGAGCAGTACTTC	CASSIGRAGEQYF
TRBV18	TRBD1	few	TRBJ1-6	TGTGCCAGCTCATCCCGACAGGGAAGAAATAATTCACCCCTCCACTTT	CASSSRQGRNNSPLHF
TRBV7-9	NA	NA	TRBJ1-2	TGTGCCAGCACCACGGCGGCCACAGAAATCTATGGCTACACCTTC	CASTTAATEIYGYTF
TRBV7-8	TRBD1	NA	TRBJ1-5	TGTGCCAGCAGCTGGGCAGGGGGCCGTCAGCCCCAGCATTTT	CASSWAGGRQPQHF
TRBV11-2	NA	NA	TRBJ2-1	TGTGCCAGCAGCTTAGTAGTGGGGAATGAGCAGTTCTTC	CASSLVVGNEQFF
TRBV18	TRBD1	NA	TRBJ1-2	TGTGCCAGCTCACCAAAGGGACAGATTAACTATGGCTACACCTTC	CASSPKGQINYGYTF
TRBV7-9	NA	NA	TRBJ1-2	TGTGCCAGCAGCTTAGCGGGGCCCGACAGGTTGGGCTATGGCTACACCTTC	CASSLAGPDRLGYGYTF
TRBV5-1	TRBD2	NA	TRBJ2-1	TGCGCCAGCAGTTCGACTAGCGGAACCTACAATGAGCAGTTCTTC	CASSSTSGTYNEQFF
TRBV5-6	NA	NA	TRBJ1-6	TGTGCCAGCAGCTTGGCCGGGGTAGGATCACCCCTCCACTTT	CASSLAGVGSPLHF
TRBV30	TRBD1	few	TRBJ1-5	TGTGCCTGGAGTGTACAGGGGGGAGGTCAGCCCCAGCATTTT	CAWSVQGGGQPQHF
TRBV30	NA	NA	TRBJ2-2	TGTGCCTGGAGTGTATCCAGGACCCCAGCGAACACCGGGGAGCTGTTTTTT	CAWSVSRTPANTGELFF
TRBV19	NA	NA	TRBJ1-5	TGTGCCACCAAAAAGGGGGGAGCTGGCAATCAGCCCCAGCATTTT	CATKKGGAGNQPQHF
TRBV6-5	NA	NA	TRBJ1-1	TGTGCCAGCACCCCCCCTCCCATCACTGAAGCTTTCTTT	CASTPPPITEAFF
TRBV18	NA	NA	TRBJ2-7	TGTGCCAGCTCACCGGGGACGGCCTACGAGCAGTACTTC	CASSPGTAYEQYF
TRBV3-1/TRBV3-2	NA	NA	TRBJ1-5	TGTGCCAGCAGCACAGGAGTTCATAGCAATCAGCCCCAGCATTTT	CASSTGVHSNQPQHF
TRBV30	NA	NA	TRBJ2-1	TGTGCCTGGAGTGCGGACGGGGGCAATGAGCAGTTCTTC	CAWSADGGNEQFF
TRBV6-4	NA	once	TRBJ1-2	TGTGCCAGCAGCCCAGACGGGACTAACTATGGCTACACCTTC	CASSPDGTNYGYTF
TRBV6-5	NA	NA	TRBJ2-7	TGTGCCAGCAGTTACTCGACCCTGGGCAGCTACGAGCAGTACTTC	CASSYSTLGSYEQYF
TRBV4-1	NA	NA	TRBJ1-2	TGCGCCAGCAGCCAAACGTCATTAAGGGGCCCTATGGGCTACACCTTC	CASSQTSLRGPMGYTF
TRBV15	TRBD1	NA	TRBJ2-7	TGTGCCACCAGCAGCCGGGACAGGGGTCGGGAGCAGTACTTC	CATSSRDRGREQYF
TRBV7-8	NA	NA	TRBJ2-5	TGTGCCAGCAGTCCAGATCCGCGAAAAGAGACCCAGTACTTC	CASSPDPRKETQYF
TRBV12-3/TRBV12-4	NA	NA	TRBJ1-3	TGTGCCAGCAGTTTTTCAGTGAGAAACACCATATATTTT	CASSFSVRNTIYF
TRBV29-1	TRBD1	NA	TRBJ1-2	TGCAGCGCAAGGGACAGCCACAAGTATGGCTACACCTTC	CSARDSHKYGYTF
TRBV28	NA	NA	TRBJ1-2	TGTGCCAGCAGTTTTAGAAGGGGACGAGGCTACACCTTC	CASSFRRGRGYTF
TRBV6-5	NA	NA	TRBJ1-5	TGTGCCAGCAGTCGACACAATAGCAATCAGCCCCAGCATTTT	CASSRHNSNQPQHF
TRBV6-4	NA	NA	TRBJ1-2	TGTGCCAGCAGTGACACAGGGTCTAACTATGGCTACACCTTC	CASSDTGSNYGYTF
TRBV5-1	TRBD1	NA	TRBJ2-6	TGCGCCAGCAGCTCCGGGACAGGACTGAACTCTGGGGCCAACGTCCTGACTTTC	CASSSGTGLNSGANVLTF
TRBV6-5	NA	NA	TRBJ1-4	TGTGCCAGCAGTTACGAGGAGGGCAGGGAAAAACTGTTTTTT	CASSYEEGREKLFF
TRBV9	NA	NA	TRBJ1-3	TGTGCCACCTCTCGGGGAGATACCTCTGGAAACACCATATATTTT	CATSRGDTSGNTIYF
TRBV2	NA	NA	TRBJ1-1	TGTGCCAGCAGCCCTAGAGCTGGGGGGGGCACTGAAGCTTTCTTT	CASSPRAGGGTEAFF
TRBV27	TRBD1	NA	TRBJ1-2	TGTGCCAGCAGTTTATCGCCCGGACAGGGCGGCGGGCAGTATGGCTACACCTTC	CASSLSPGQGGGQYGYTF
TRBV3-1/TRBV3-2	TRBD1	NA	TRBJ1-2	TGTGCCAGCAGCCACAGGGGGCAATACTATGGCTACACCTTC	CASSHRGQYYGYTF
TRBV7-9	TRBD1	NA	TRBJ2-7	TGTGCCAGCAGCTCCGACCGGGACAGTACCTACGAGCAGTACTTC	CASSSDRDSTYEQYF
TRBV2	NA	NA	TRBJ1-1	TGTGCCAGCAGAGGTTTTTCGAACACTGAAGCTTTCTTT	CASRGFSNTEAFF
TRBV29-1	TRBD2	NA	TRBJ2-7	TGCAGCGTTGAAGGCGGAGCGGGGGGGTTTTACGAGCAGTACTTC	CSVEGGAGGFYEQYF
TRBV7-9	NA	NA	TRBJ1-5	TGTGCCAGCAGCTCCGACAGCCGCAATCAGCCCCAGCATTTT	CASSSDSRNQPQHF
TRBV11-2	NA	NA	TRBJ1-2	TGTGCCAGCAGCTCGATACCCAGGGGCTCGGTTTATGGCTACACCTTC	CASSSIPRGSVYGYTF
TRBV5-1	NA	few	TRBJ1-1	TGCGCCAGCAGCTTGGCGAATTTGAACACTGAAGCTTTCTTT	CASSLANLNTEAFF